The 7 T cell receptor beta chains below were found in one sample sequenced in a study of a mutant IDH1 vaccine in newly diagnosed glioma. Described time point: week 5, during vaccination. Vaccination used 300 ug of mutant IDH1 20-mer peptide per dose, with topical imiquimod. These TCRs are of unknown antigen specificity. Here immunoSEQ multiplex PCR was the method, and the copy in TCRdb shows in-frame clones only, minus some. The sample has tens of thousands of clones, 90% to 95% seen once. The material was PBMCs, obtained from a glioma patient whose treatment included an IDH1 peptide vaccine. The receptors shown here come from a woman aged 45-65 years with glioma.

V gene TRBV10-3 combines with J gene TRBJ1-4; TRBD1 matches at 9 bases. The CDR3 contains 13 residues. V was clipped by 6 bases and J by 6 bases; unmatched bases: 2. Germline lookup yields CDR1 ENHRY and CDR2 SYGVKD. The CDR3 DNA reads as TGTGCCATCAGGGGACAGGGTGATGAAAAACTGTTTTTT. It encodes CAIRGQGDEKLFF.

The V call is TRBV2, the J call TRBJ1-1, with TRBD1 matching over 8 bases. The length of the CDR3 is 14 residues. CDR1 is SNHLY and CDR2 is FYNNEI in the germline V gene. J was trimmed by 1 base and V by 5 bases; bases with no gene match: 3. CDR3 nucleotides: TGTGCCAGCAGTCCGGACAGGGCGAACACTGAAGCTTTCTTT. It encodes CASSPDRANTEAFF.

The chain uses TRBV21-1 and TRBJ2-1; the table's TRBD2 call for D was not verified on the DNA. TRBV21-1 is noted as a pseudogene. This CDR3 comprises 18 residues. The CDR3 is CASSNSPNSGNSYNEQFF. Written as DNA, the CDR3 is TGTGCCAGCAGCAACAGTCCGAATAGCGGAAACTCCTACAATGAGCAGTTCTTC.

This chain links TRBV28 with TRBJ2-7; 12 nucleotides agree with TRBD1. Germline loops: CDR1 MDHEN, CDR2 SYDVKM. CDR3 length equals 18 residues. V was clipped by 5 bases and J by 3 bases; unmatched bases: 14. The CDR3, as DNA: TGTGCCAGCAGTCCCCCGGGACAGGGGGCGATTATTGACTACGAGCAGTACTTC. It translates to CASSPPGQGAIIDYEQYF.

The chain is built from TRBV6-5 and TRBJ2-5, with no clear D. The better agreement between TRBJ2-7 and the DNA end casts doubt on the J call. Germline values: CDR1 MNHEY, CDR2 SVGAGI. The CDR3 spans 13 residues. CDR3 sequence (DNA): TGTGCCAGCAGTTACCATCTAGGATACGAGCAGTACTTC. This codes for CASSYHLGYEQYF.

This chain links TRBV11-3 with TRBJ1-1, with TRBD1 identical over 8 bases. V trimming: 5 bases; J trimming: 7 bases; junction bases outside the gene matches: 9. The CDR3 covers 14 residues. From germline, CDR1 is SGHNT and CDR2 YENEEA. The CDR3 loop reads CASSRGTGPLEAFF. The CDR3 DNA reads TGTGCCAGCAGCCGCGGGACAGGCCCGCTTGAAGCTTTCTTT.

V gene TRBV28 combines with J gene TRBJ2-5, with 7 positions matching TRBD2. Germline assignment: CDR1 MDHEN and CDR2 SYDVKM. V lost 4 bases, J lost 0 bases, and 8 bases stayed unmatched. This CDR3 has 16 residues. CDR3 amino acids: CASSSLGRPYQETQYF. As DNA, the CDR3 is TGTGCCAGCAGTTCACTCGGGAGGCCGTACCAAGAGACCCAGTACTTC.